This passage covers 24 T cell receptor beta chains from one sample sequenced in a study of blood T cell repertoires in COVID-19. TCRdb's copy holds only in-frame clones and misses some; the assay was immunoSEQ multiplex PCR. The data hold more than 45,000 clones, with 75% to 85% observed a single time. Sequencing input: peripheral blood. Every receptor here comes from a man older than 75 in a cohort sampled during active COVID-19.

J is TRBJ1-5 and V is TRBV27; D perhaps matches TRBD1 (6 bases). The length of the CDR3 is 14 residues. Germline values: CDR1 MNHEY, CDR2 SMNVEV (reference sequence). The V and J ends lost 6 bases and 6 bases respectively, with 15 bases between them. CDR3 DNA sequence: TGTGCCAGCAGCCCCGTCGGGGGGCCTCAGCCCCAGCATTTT. Protein product: CASSPVGGPQPQHF.

This chain joins TRBV6-2 or TRBV6-3 and TRBJ1-2, with TRBD1 identical over 8 bases. This CDR3 region has 17 residues. Looked up from germline, CDR1 is MNHEY and CDR2 is SVGEGT. J gave up 0 bases and V 2 bases, and 8 bases lay outside the gene matches. The CDR3 DNA reads TGTGCCAGCAGTTACATGCGACAGGGGATTGCTAACTATGGCTACACCTTC. Translation: CASSYMRQGIANYGYTF.

The rearrangement joins TRBV5-1 to TRBJ2-2; D is undetermined. This CDR3 has 19 amino acids. Germline lookup yields CDR1 SGHRS and CDR2 YFSETQ. The V gene lost 1 base and the J gene lost 2 bases, with 21 bases spanning the gap. The CDR3 nucleotides are TGCGCCAGCAGCTTGTCGCCCTTTGTGCAGATAAAAAACACCGGGGAGCTGTTTTTT. Its translation: CASSLSPFVQIKNTGELFF. The complete variable domain, with remaining parts taken from reference TRBV5-1 and TRBJ2-2, reads KAGVTQTPRYLIKTRGQQVTLSCSPISGHRSVSWYQQTPGQGLQFLFEYFSETQRNKGNFPGRFSGRQFSNSRSEMNVSTLELGDSALYLCASSLSPFVQIKNTGELFFGEGSRLTVL.

In the case of this clone: One end of the junction does not line up with germline, which may come from a read error. The chain links TRBV6-6 to TRBJ2-3; 7 bases are shared with TRBD2. CDR1 MNHNY and CDR2 SVGAGI come from the germline V gene (reference sequence). The CDR3 contains 12 residues. CDR3 DNA sequence: TGTGCCAGCAGTTATCTGTGGGGAGGGATAAATTTT. This gives the protein CASSYLWGGINF.

The J gene is TRBJ2-3, the V gene TRBV5-4, with 7 bases that match TRBD1. Germline-derived CDR1 and CDR2 are SGHNT and YYREEE (reference sequence). The ends lost 4 bases at V and 0 bases at J; junction bases unmatched: 8. This CDR3 is built from 16 residues. This chain's CDR3 is CASSPGTVRSTDTQYF. In nucleotides, the CDR3 is TGTGCCAGCAGCCCTGGGACAGTACGAAGCACAGATACGCAGTATTTT.

The chain links TRBV11-2 to TRBJ2-1; 9 bases align to TRBD2. The junction had 11 bases not matched to a gene; V was cut back by 1 base and J by 13 bases. This CDR3 comprises 15 residues. The germline gives CDR1 SGHAT, CDR2 FQNNGV. The CDR3 sequence: CASSLVWRGGTKQFF. Written as DNA, the CDR3 is TGTGCCAGCAGCTTAGTTTGGCGGGGGGGCACTAAACAGTTCTTC.

The V gene is TRBV30, the J gene TRBJ2-3, with 8 bases fitting TRBD1. The CDR3 runs to 15 residues. CDR1 is GTSNPN and CDR2 is SVGIG in the germline V gene (reference sequence). J was trimmed by 2 bases and V by 0 bases; bases with no gene match: 4. The CDR3 region has the DNA TGTGCCTGGAGTGTAACAGGGGGTCTCACAGATACGCAGTATTTT. This sequence encodes CAWSVTGGLTDTQYF. Supplemented by reference TRBV30 and TRBJ2-3, the full variable domain reads SQTIHQWPATLVQPVGSPLSLECTVEGTSNPNLYWYRQAAGRGLQLLFYSVGIGQISSEVPQNLSASRPQDRQFILSSKKLLLSDSGFYLCAWSVTGGLTDTQYFGPGTRLTVL.

V usage is TRBV18 and J usage is TRBJ2-7, with TRBD1 matching 8 bases. The junction had 9 bases not matched to a gene; V was cut back by 0 bases and J by 5 bases. Looked up from germline, CDR1 is KGHSH and CDR2 is LQKENI. The CDR3 has 16 amino acids. CDR3 protein: CASSPPAGGAGNEQYF. The CDR3 nucleotides are TGTGCCAGCTCACCACCGGCAGGGGGCGCGGGCAACGAGCAGTACTTC.

V usage is TRBV4-1 and J usage is TRBJ2-1, with 7 positions matching TRBD1. Germline V gene data show CDR1 as MGHRA and CDR2 as YSYEKL. The length of the CDR3 is 17 residues. Unmatched junction bases numbered 10, after V lost 0 bases and J lost 5 bases. CDR3 bases: TGCGCCAGCAGCCAAGAAGGGTACAGGGGCTCTCACAATGAGCAGTTCTTC. Protein product: CASSQEGYRGSHNEQFF.

This chain joins TRBV5-1 and TRBJ2-7; a possible D gene is TRBD1 (6 bases). The CDR3 covers 15 residues. The V end lost 4 bases, the J end lost 2 bases, and 16 bases lay between the germline ends. Looked up from germline, CDR1 is SGHRS and CDR2 is YFSETQ. For the CDR3, the DNA is TGCGCCAGCAGCCCACAAACAGGGAGCGCCTACGAGCAGTACTTC. Its translation: CASSPQTGSAYEQYF.

The genes are TRBV3-1 (or the pseudogene TRBV3-2) and TRBJ1-1; D is possibly TRBD1 (6 bases). The CDR3 covers 14 residues. The germline V gene encodes CDR1 LGHDT and CDR2 YNNKEL (reference sequence). V lost 5 bases, J lost 0 bases, and 10 bases lay in between. The CDR3 nucleotides read TGTGCCAGCAGCTACAGGGTAATGAACACTGAAGCTTTCTTT. It specifies CASSYRVMNTEAFF.

The chain joins TRBV3-1 (or the pseudogene TRBV3-2) to TRBJ2-5; D call uncertain. V lost 1 base and J 1 base, leaving 7 bases between the germline ends. In germline, CDR1 is LGHDT, CDR2 YNNKEL (reference sequence). The CDR3 consists of 14 residues. The CDR3, as DNA: TGTGCCAGCAGCCAAGGAGCCCTCCAAGAGACCCAGTACTTC. It specifies CASSQGALQETQYF.

This clone has just a few counts. The rearrangement joins TRBV9 to TRBJ2-2, with 11 bases identical to TRBD1. Germline assignment: CDR1 SGDLS and CDR2 YYNGEE. V trimming: 4 bases; J trimming: 7 bases; junction bases outside the gene matches: 9. This CDR3 has 16 amino acids. The DNA of the CDR3 is TGTGCCAGCAGCTCTGGGGGACAGGGGGATTTCGGGGAGCTGTTTTTT. Translation: CASSSGGQGDFGELFF.

The V and J genes are TRBV18 and TRBJ2-5, with D perhaps matching TRBD1 (5 bases). Germline V gene sequence: CDR1 KGHSH, CDR2 LQKENI. V dropped 1 base and J dropped 3 bases, with 9 bases sitting between them. CDR3 length: 14 residues. Written as DNA, the CDR3 is TGTGCCAGCTCACCACGGGTAGGGGAAGAGACCCAGTACTTC. Translating it yields CASSPRVGEETQYF.

This clone appeared a few times. This CDR3 is CASSLLYSVEAFF. CDR3 DNA: TGTGCCAGCAGTTTATTGTACTCCGTCGAAGCTTTCTTT. The V call is TRBV28, the J call TRBJ1-1; D ambiguous. CDR1 and CDR2 (germline): MDHEN, SYDVKM. The V and J ends lost 1 base and 8 bases respectively, with 11 bases between them. The length of the CDR3 is 13 residues.

This clone was counted between two and nine times. The chain employs TRBV19 and TRBJ1-4; TRBD1 matches 9 bases. V gave up 5 bases and J gave up 12 bases; unmatched junction bases: 4. The CDR3 has 12 residues. CDR1 and CDR2 (germline): LNHDA, SQIVND (reference sequence). DNA of the CDR3: TGTGCCAGTAGTCCCCGGACAGGGGAACTGTTTTTT. It is translated as CASSPRTGELFF.

The chain links TRBV6-2 or TRBV6-3 to TRBJ2-3; D possibly corresponds to TRBD2 (6 bases). Germline V gene sequence: CDR1 MNHEY, CDR2 SVGEGT. The CDR3 loop spans 13 amino acids. With 2 bases removed from V and 3 bases from J, the gap between germline ends came to 6 bases. The CDR3 region is CASSYGRTDTQYF. The CDR3 DNA sequence: TGTGCCAGCAGTTACGGGAGGACAGATACGCAGTATTTT.

This chain links TRBV19 with TRBJ2-4; 10 positions agree with TRBD1. The V gene end was trimmed by 4 bases and the J gene end by 7 bases; junction bases not matched to a gene: 7. The CDR3 consists of 15 residues. The germline CDR1 and CDR2 sequences are LNHDA and SQIVND (reference sequence). CDR3 sequence (DNA): TGTGCCAGTAGTAGGGGACAGGGGAATTGGAACATTCAGTACTTC. This codes for CASSRGQGNWNIQYF.

The CDR3 is CASSFKSPLHF. The CDR3 nucleotides are TGTGCCAGCAGCTTCAAATCACCCCTCCACTTT. The chain combines TRBV5-6 with TRBJ1-6; unclear D gene. Germline assignment: CDR1 SGHDT and CDR2 YYEEEE. V gave up 2 bases and J gave up 10 bases, with 4 bases separating them. This CDR3 region has 11 residues.

CDR3 coding DNA: TGCGCCAGCAGCTTGGAAGGGGAAGGGGCCCAGCATTTT. Its translation: CASSLEGEGAQHF. J is TRBJ1-5 and V is TRBV5-1; possibly TRBD1 for D (5 bases). The CDR3 sequence is 13 residues long. The ends were cut back, 0 bases at V and 11 bases at J, with 12 bases in the middle. CDR1 is SGHRS and CDR2 is YFSETQ in the germline V gene. Filled out from reference TRBV5-1 and TRBJ1-5, the complete variable domain reads KAGVTQTPRYLIKTRGQQVTLSCSPISGHRSVSWYQQTPGQGLQFLFEYFSETQRNKGNFPGRFSGRQFSNSRSEMNVSTLELGDSALYLCASSLEGEGAQHFGDGTRLSIL.

V gene TRBV11-3 combines with J gene TRBJ2-2; 10 bases align to TRBD1. The CDR3 extends over 15 amino acids. After removal of 5 bases from V and 5 bases from J, the junction contained 5 bases not matched to a gene. Per the germline V gene, CDR1 is SGHNT and CDR2 is YENEEA. The CDR3 bases are TGTGCCAGCAGCGGAGACAGGGGGCTTACCGGGGAGCTGTTTTTT. This encodes CASSGDRGLTGELFF.

The chain employs TRBV18 and TRBJ2-7; the match to TRBD1 covers 12 bases. The CDR3 has 16 amino acids. J lost 4 bases, V lost 5 bases, and 9 bases had no gene match. Germline CDR1 is KGHSH and CDR2 is LQKENI. CDR3 residues: CASSSTRDRGRYEQYF. The CDR3 DNA reads as TGTGCCAGCTCATCTACCCGGGACAGGGGGCGTTACGAGCAGTACTTC.

V usage is TRBV9 and J usage is TRBJ2-1; D gene ambiguous. Germline assignment: CDR1 SGDLS and CDR2 YYNGEE. V gave up 0 bases and J gave up 3 bases, with 28 bases separating them. There are 21 residues in the CDR3. The CDR3 is CASSVDSILVGPFKSYNEQFF. The DNA for the CDR3 is TGTGCCAGCAGCGTAGACTCCATTTTAGTGGGCCCGTTCAAAAGCTACAATGAGCAGTTCTTC.

V is TRBV24-1 and J is TRBJ1-3; D call uncertain. Trimming took off 4 bases at V and 5 bases at J, with 8 bases between the two ends. This CDR3 is built from 13 residues. Germline CDR1 KGHDR, CDR2 SFDVKD. DNA of the CDR3: TGTGCCACCAGTGAGAGGGATAGAAACACCATATATTTT. It yields the protein CATSERDRNTIYF.